One and the same sample provided the 3 T cell receptor beta chains below, sequenced in a study of T cells in Graves' hyperthyroidism and ophthalmopathy (dated by TCRdb to about 2019). The library was made by multiplex PCR. The sequencer was an Illumina HiSeq 2000. Amplification of TCR beta CDR3 regions was carried out from RNA transcripts. The TCR CDR3 was subjected to a first round of RT-PCR using the HTBI primer set and the Qiagen OneStep RT-PCR kit. The public reads were quality trimmed at Q25 with fastp and then assembled into clones with MiXCR by TCRdb, keeping productive beta chains. Rows are combined by CDR3 protein, so each entry shows the most common genes and DNA. Present in this sample are approximately 690,000 distinct CDR3 sequences, under 25% of which were seen just once. Under 35% of the sample rests with the top ten. The sequenced sample was blood. The receptors were gathered from a man younger than 40 with Graves' ophthalmopathy.

The chain uses TRBV20-1 and TRBJ2-1; D possibly matches TRBD1 or TRBD2 (6 bases each). The CDR3 sequence is 16 residues long. Trimming took 0 bases from V and 2 from J, leaving 14 bases between them. Germline V gene data show CDR1 as DFQATT and CDR2 as SNEGSKA (reference sequence). For the CDR3, the DNA is TGCAGTGCTAGAGATTCGGGGGCCATTACCTACAATGAGCAGTTCTTC. It translates to CSARDSGAITYNEQFF.

This clonotype was seen only a few times. V and J are TRBV18 and TRBJ1-3; 11 bases align to TRBD1. Losses at the gene ends were 5 bases for V and 0 bases for J; bases not matched to a gene: 9. CDR1 and CDR2 (germline): KGHSH, LQKENI. There are 18 residues in the CDR3. The CDR3, as DNA: TGTGCCAGCTCATCGGCCGGGACAGGGGGTTACTCTGGAAACACCATATATTTT. Protein sequence: CASSSAGTGGYSGNTIYF.

V gene TRBV12-3 or TRBV12-4 combines with J gene TRBJ2-7, with a weak D call TRBD2 (6 bases). CDR3 length: 15 residues. The ends were cut back, 6 bases at V and 3 bases at J, with 18 bases in the middle. The CDR3 nucleotides read TGTGCCAGCAGCGATCGCGGGGCTTTAAGCTACGAGCAGTACTTC. This encodes CASSDRGALSYEQYF.